A selection of T cell receptor beta chains follows, all from one sample in a study of T cells in Graves' hyperthyroidism and ophthalmopathy. From the multiplex PCR reads, TCRdb called clonotypes with MiXCR, one entry per CDR3 protein. The sample carries 500,000 to 550,000 distinct CDR3 sequences, around 20% recorded once. Material: blood. The receptors stem from a man aged 18 to 35 with Graves' hyperthyroidism. Each CDR3 is given with its conserved first and last residue. Each record gives: V gene, clone size, D gene, J gene, CDR3 DNA, CDR3 protein. The D gene is left open where the match is weak. Not every row has a clone size; where given, it reads once, few, many or a size class.

TRBV20-1	few	-	TRBJ2-2	TGCAGTGTCCGGCAGGGATGGACCGGGGAGCTGTTTTTT	CSVRQGWTGELFF
TRBV7-9	many	-	TRBJ1-2	TGTGCCAGCAGCTCTTACCCGGACAGCGTATACGGCTACACCTTC	CASSSYPDSVYGYTF
TRBV6-4	-	TRBD2	TRBJ2-2	TGTGCCAGCACGACTAGCGGGAGGGCGAACACCGGGGAGCTGTTTTTT	CASTTSGRANTGELFF
TRBV4-2	-	TRBD1	TRBJ2-7	TGTGCCAGCAGCCCACCCGGGACAGGGACGAGGGAGCAGTACTTC	CASSPPGTGTREQYF
TRBV4-1	few	TRBD1	TRBJ2-7	TGCGCCAGCACTAACAGGGACAGGGGCCTCCGGACCCTCTACGAGCAGTACTTC	CASTNRDRGLRTLYEQYF
TRBV28	few	-	TRBJ1-2	TGTGCCAGCAGTTTTCGGTCACGCGGCTACACCTTC	CASSFRSRGYTF
TRBV10-3	once	-	TRBJ2-7	TGTGCCATCAGTGAGTCGGAGGGACGCGAGCAGTACTTC	CAISESEGREQYF
TRBV15	many	-	TRBJ1-2	TGTGCCACCAGCAGACCAGGGACTTTCCTCTACACCTTC	CATSRPGTFLYTF
TRBV6-1	many	-	TRBJ1-2	TGTGCCAGTTTCCGAGGGGGATATGGCTACGCCTTC	CASFRGGYGYAF
TRBV12-3/TRBV12-4	-	-	TRBJ1-2	TGTGCCAGCAGTTTGGGGGACAAAGATGGCTACACCTTC	CASSLGDKDGYTF
TRBV9	few	-	TRBJ2-6	TGTGCCAGCAGCGTAGTTGATGCTGGGGCCAACGTCCTGACTTTC	CASSVVDAGANVLTF
TRBV19	-	-	TRBJ1-5	TGTGCCAGTACAGGGATGTTCGGCAATCAGCCCCAGCATTTT	CASTGMFGNQPQHF
TRBV6-2/TRBV6-3	-	TRBD2	TRBJ2-5	TGTGCCAGCAGAAGGAAGGGGACTAGCACCCCCAAAGAGACCCAGTACTTC	CASRRKGTSTPKETQYF
TRBV6-2/TRBV6-3	many	-	TRBJ2-2	TGTGCCAGCAGTTACTCGGAGTCCGGGGAGCTGTTTTTT	CASSYSESGELFF
TRBV11-2	many	-	TRBJ2-5	TGTGCCAGCAGCGCCCAGGGTTTTGAGATTGGCGAGACCCAGTACTTC	CASSAQGFEIGETQYF
TRBV15	-	-	TRBJ2-5	TGTGCCACCAGCAATACAGGGAGGGAGACCCAGTACTTC	CATSNTGRETQYF
TRBV19	many	-	TRBJ2-7	TGTGCCAGTAGTATGATGGAGGGGCGGGAGCAGTACTTC	CASSMMEGREQYF
TRBV28	many	TRBD1	TRBJ2-7	TGTGCCAGCAGTTTGACGGGACAGTCCCACGAGCAGTACTTC	CASSLTGQSHEQYF
TRBV6-2/TRBV6-3	few	-	TRBJ1-5	TGTGCCAGCAGTTACTTAGGGTTGAGCAATCAGCCCCAGCATTTT	CASSYLGLSNQPQHF
TRBV12-3/TRBV12-4	many	TRBD1	TRBJ2-7	TGTGCCAGCAGTTTAAAGGGGGGACAGGGGGCAGGCGAGCAGTACTTC	CASSLKGGQGAGEQYF
TRBV4-1	few	-	TRBJ1-1	TGCGCCAGCAGCCACGGGGGTCTGAACACTGAAGCTTTCTTT	CASSHGGLNTEAFF
TRBV12-3/TRBV12-4	-	-	TRBJ1-1	TGTGCCAGCAGTGCCGCCCCTGGCTTAGGGACTGAAGCTTTCTTT	CASSAAPGLGTEAFF
TRBV6-1	few	TRBD1	TRBJ2-4	TGTGCCAGCAGTAGGACAGGGGCCAAAAACATTCAGTACTTC	CASSRTGAKNIQYF
TRBV7-9	few	-	TRBJ2-5	TGTGCCAGCAGACAGCTGCAAGAGACCCAGTACTTC	CASRQLQETQYF
TRBV12-3/TRBV12-4	many	-	TRBJ1-1	TGTGCCAGCAGTACCCCGGCAGGGAACACTGAAGCTTTCTTT	CASSTPAGNTEAFF
TRBV12-3/TRBV12-4	many	-	TRBJ1-2	TGTGCCAGCAGTTTAGCAGGGGTGGCCGCTAACTATGGCTACACCTTC	CASSLAGVAANYGYTF
TRBV3-1	many	-	TRBJ1-3	TGTGCCAGCAGCCAGTCAGCTCAGGAACGAAACACCATATATTTT	CASSQSAQERNTIYF
TRBV28	many	-	TRBJ2-7	TGTGCCAGCAGTTCCCGAACGAGGCGGGGTGTCTACGAGCAGTACTTC	CASSSRTRRGVYEQYF
TRBV28	many	-	TRBJ1-2	TGTGCCAGCAGTGGAGTCAGGCTTAACTATGGCTACACCTTC	CASSGVRLNYGYTF
TRBV6-2/TRBV6-3	-	-	TRBJ2-2	TGTGCCAGCCAAACAGGGCCCACCGGGGAGCTGTTTTTT	CASQTGPTGELFF
TRBV24-1	-	-	TRBJ1-2	TGTGCCACCTACTCCCGGACGTCTGGCTACACCTTC	CATYSRTSGYTF
TRBV27	many	-	TRBJ1-5	TGTGCCAGCAGTTGGTCGGGTGAGGGTAGTCAGCCCCAGCATTTT	CASSWSGEGSQPQHF
TRBV20-1	many	-	TRBJ1-5	TGCAGTGCCAGAGACAGCAGCAATCAGCCCCAGCATTTT	CSARDSSNQPQHF
TRBV20-1	many	-	TRBJ1-2	TGCAGTGCTAGAGAATTGGGGCATTATGGCTACACCTTC	CSARELGHYGYTF
TRBV6-2/TRBV6-3	many	-	TRBJ1-5	TGTGCCAGCAGTTCCTTGACAGTTTATAGCAATCAGCCCCAGCATTTT	CASSSLTVYSNQPQHF
TRBV28	many	-	TRBJ1-1	TGTGCCAGCAGTTCCAGACGGCTCACTGAAGCTTTCTTT	CASSSRRLTEAFF
TRBV9	many	TRBD2	TRBJ2-5	TGTGCCAGCAGCGAGACTAGCGGGGTGAAGGAGACCCAGTACTTC	CASSETSGVKETQYF
TRBV2	few	TRBD1	TRBJ1-1	TGTGCCAGCATTTTCGGGACAGGAGATGAAGCTTTCTTT	CASIFGTGDEAFF
TRBV6-5	many	-	TRBJ1-3	TGTGCCAGCAGTTACTCATCCGGGACTAACTCTGGAAACACCATATATTTT	CASSYSSGTNSGNTIYF
TRBV12-3/TRBV12-4	many	TRBD2	TRBJ2-5	TGTGCCAGCAGTTTCAGGGTCAGACTAGCGGAGTACCAAGAGACCCAGTACTTC	CASSFRVRLAEYQETQYF
TRBV12-5	-	-	TRBJ1-5	TGTGCTAGTGGTCGCTATGAGGGCAATCAGCCCCAGCATTTT	CASGRYEGNQPQHF
TRBV12-3/TRBV12-4	-	-	TRBJ1-2	TGTGCCAGCAGTTTCGGTTCGGGCCGACTTAACTATGGCTACACCTTC	CASSFGSGRLNYGYTF
TRBV6-1	many	-	TRBJ2-5	TGTGCCAGCAGGGACAAAGAGACCCAGTACTTC	CASRDKETQYF
TRBV12-3/TRBV12-4	many	-	TRBJ2-7	TGTGCCAGCAGTTTTACAAGCGAGCAGTACTTC	CASSFTSEQYF
TRBV11-3	few	-	TRBJ1-1	TGTGCCAGCAGCTTAGATGTCCGAAGGGGAACTGAAGCTTTCTTT	CASSLDVRRGTEAFF
TRBV28	-	-	TRBJ2-7	TGTGCCAGCGCTCCAGGGTCAACCTACGAGCAGTACTTC	CASAPGSTYEQYF
TRBV10-3	many	-	TRBJ2-7	TGTGCCATCAGTGAGAAAGCAGGGGAAGAGGCCTACGAGCAGTACTTC	CAISEKAGEEAYEQYF
TRBV12-3/TRBV12-4	many	-	TRBJ2-2	TGTGCCAGCAGTGGACAGGGAGGGCGTGGGGAGCTGTTTTTT	CASSGQGGRGELFF
TRBV12-3/TRBV12-4	many	-	TRBJ1-2	TGTGCCAGCAGTTTAAAAAAGGTCGGCCCCTTGGGAGGCTACACCTTC	CASSLKKVGPLGGYTF